This is a list of T cell receptor beta chains from one sample in a study of blood T cell repertoires in COVID-19. Some clones are missing from TCRdb's copy, which holds only in-frame ones; the method was immunoSEQ multiplex PCR. Here the sample spans 95,000 to 110,000 clones, more than 70% being singletons. The sequenced sample was peripheral blood. The receptors were sampled from a man between 65 and 79 years old with acute or convalescent COVID-19. The CDR3 runs from the conserved cysteine through the conserved F or W. Fields, in order: J gene, V gene, CDR3 protein.

TRBJ1-2 | TRBV3-1/TRBV3-2 | CASSLLDGYTF
TRBJ2-5 | TRBV10-2 | CASKGLAGPETQYF
TRBJ1-3 | TRBV10-3 | CATQRVTGMENTIYF
TRBJ1-4 | TRBV18 | CASSLGTGANEKLFF
TRBJ2-2 | TRBV7-6 | CASRQGVGRQMNTGELFF
TRBJ2-1 | TRBV11-2 | CASSWTSGGPLSYNEQFF
TRBJ1-2 | TRBV5-4 | CASSLGTGLDYGYTF
TRBJ1-6 | TRBV10-3 | CAISRATESSYNSPLHF
TRBJ1-1 | TRBV6-5 | CASHPPGHDEAFF
TRBJ2-7 | TRBV10-3 | CAICLGTGNSYEQYF
TRBJ1-6 | TRBV5-1 | CASRLTGTGNSPLHF
TRBJ2-3 | TRBV6-2/TRBV6-3 | CASSPEEDTQYF
TRBJ2-2 | TRBV7-9 | CASQAENTGELFF
TRBJ1-1 | TRBV6-4 | CASSAGYNTEAFF
TRBJ2-7 | TRBV15 | CATSRDSDEQYF
TRBJ1-2 | TRBV7-2 | CASSFGAGRGSNYGYTF
TRBJ1-5 | TRBV5-8 | CASSFNRGRGGNQPQHF
TRBJ1-2 | TRBV6-5 | CASRSPGGNYDGYTF
TRBJ1-2 | TRBV6-5 | CASSYLIANYGYTF
TRBJ2-5 | TRBV5-4 | CASSLSQKETQYF
TRBJ1-5 | TRBV7-8 | CASSLLQGGQPQHF
TRBJ2-2 | TRBV28 | CASSLAGYPGELFF
TRBJ1-1 | TRBV5-4 | CASSLSGVAEAFF
TRBJ2-3 | TRBV5-1 | CASSPGQNLDTQYF
TRBJ1-3 | TRBV7-8 | CASSSEEGPRSGNTIYF
TRBJ2-5 | TRBV2 | CASNGGRETQYF
TRBJ1-3 | TRBV3-1/TRBV3-2 | CASSQRQGVVGNTIYF
TRBJ2-5 | TRBV6-5 | CASSKPTGQETQYF
TRBJ1-5 | TRBV6-1 | CASSDQLTGGNQPQHF